Sequencing of this TCR beta chain was carried out in a study of blood T cells in healthy people across ages. Caucasian individuals from Russia who were healthy and aged about 6 to 95 acted as donors. A second about 7 to 11 cycle PCR used barcoded and J-beta primers. Sequencing recovered at least 2.5 million CDR3-containing paired-end reads from each sample. A single record per CDR3 protein comes from TCRdb applying MiXCR to the 5' RACE reads. The table lists about 1.6 million distinct CDR3 sequences, approximately 32% of them singletons, with over 9% in the top ten. This clonotype was seen just once. Its specificity is unknown. Study-wide findings and caveats: In long-lived donors, naive CD4+ cell counts and diversity exceeded those of aged donors.

Looked up from germline, CDR1 is MNHEY and CDR2 is SMNVEV (reference sequence). This CDR3 spans 13 amino acids. V was cut by 3 bases and J by 3 bases, with 8 bases left in between. Sequencing was done on a sample of blood. The chain recombines TRBV27 with TRBJ1-2; tentative D call: TRBD1 (6 bases). This TCR derives from a woman aged 30 to 39 in good health. CDR3 region: CASSLYRDYGYTF. CDR3 DNA: TGTGCCAGCAGTTTGTACAGGGACTATGGCTACACCTTC.